The 22 T cell receptor beta chains listed next were all sequenced from one sample in a study of sequential checkpoint blockade in melanoma. TCRdb's table, derived via immunoSEQ multiplex PCR, lists solely in-frame clones and lacks some. The sample has approximately 13,000 clones; around 68% are singletons. The sample's treatment: randomized to nivolumab then ipilimumab (arm A) or the reverse (arm B). The specimen comprised CD8+ T cells sorted from blood (inferred from file names), sampled from a patient given nivolumab and ipilimumab in sequence. These receptors came from a human donor with melanoma.

This chain links TRBV6-6 with TRBJ2-1; no clear D. In germline, CDR1 is MNHNY, CDR2 SVGAGI (reference sequence). This CDR3 is built from 14 residues. The V end lost 4 bases, the J end lost 5 bases, and 12 bases lay between the germline ends. As DNA, the CDR3 is TGTGCCAGCAGTTCCATCCCTGGGCACAATGAGCAGTTCTTC. As protein: CASSSIPGHNEQFF.

The chain carries TRBV29-1 and TRBJ1-2; D perhaps matches TRBD1 (5 bases). Deletions cut 0 bases from V and 7 bases from J, with 12 bases between. The germline CDR1 and CDR2 sequences are SQVTM and ANQGSEA. This CDR3 has 13 residues. CDR3: CSVEDWGETGYTF. Here the CDR3 DNA reads TGCAGCGTTGAAGATTGGGGCGAGACTGGCTACACCTTC. The full variable domain, its missing parts supplied by reference TRBV29-1 and TRBJ1-2, is SAVISQKPSRDICQRGTSLTIQCQVDSQVTMMFWYRQQPGQSLTLIATANQGSEATYESGFVIDKFPISRPNLTFSTLTVSNMSPEDSSIYLCSVEDWGETGYTFGSGTRLTVV.

This clone was observed a few times. The V call is TRBV5-1, the J call TRBJ2-7; a weak D match, TRBD1 (6 bases). The V gene's germline CDR1 is SGHRS and CDR2 YFSETQ. Trimming shortened V by 4 bases and J by 1 base, and 15 bases separated the two germline ends. The CDR3 length is 15 residues. CDR3 sequence: CASSGPQGRSYEQYF. CDR3 nucleotides: TGCGCCAGCAGCGGGCCACAGGGAAGGTCCTACGAGCAGTACTTC. Together with reference TRBV5-1 and TRBJ2-7, the CDR3 gives the full variable domain: KAGVTQTPRYLIKTRGQQVTLSCSPISGHRSVSWYQQTPGQGLQFLFEYFSETQRNKGNFPGRFSGRQFSNSRSEMNVSTLELGDSALYLCASSGPQGRSYEQYFGPGTRLTVT.

This clone was recorded once. The chain employs TRBV5-8 and TRBJ2-1, with D hard to call. V was pared by 3 bases and J by 3 bases, with 13 bases between. The CDR3 covers 15 residues. CDR1 and CDR2 from the germline V gene are SGHTS and YDEGEE. The CDR3 protein is CASSSWLHSYNEQFF. CDR3 in DNA: TGTGCCAGCAGCTCCTGGCTCCACAGCTACAATGAGCAGTTCTTC.

V and J are TRBV30 and TRBJ2-3; TRBD2 agrees at 11 bases. V trimming: 4 bases; J trimming: 4 bases; junction bases outside the gene matches: 4. The CDR3 covers 14 residues. The germline gives CDR1 GTSNPN, CDR2 SVGIG (reference sequence). As DNA, the CDR3 is TGTGCCTGGAATAGCGGGAGGGAGGCAGATACGCAGTATTTT. Encoded protein: CAWNSGREADTQYF.

This rearrangement joins TRBV15 to TRBJ2-7, with D perhaps TRBD2 (6 bases). Trimming took 0 bases from V and 7 from J, leaving 13 bases between them. From germline, CDR1 is LNHNV and CDR2 YYDKDF (reference sequence). This CDR3 contains 14 residues. CDR3 loop: CATSRDRRAEEQYF. The CDR3 nucleotides read TGTGCCACCAGCAGAGATCGGAGGGCAGAAGAGCAGTACTTC. The whole variable domain, filled in from reference TRBV15 and TRBJ2-7, reads DAMVIQNPRYQVTQFGKPVTLSCSQTLNHNVMYWYQQKSSQAPKLLFHYYDKDFNNEADTPDNFQSRRPNTSFCFLDIRSPGLGDTAMYLCATSRDRRAEEQYFGPGTRLTVT.

This sequence joins TRBV9 and TRBJ1-1; weak D call: TRBD1 (6 bases). The CDR3 spans 15 residues. Trimming stripped 3 bases from V and 1 base from J, with 13 bases between. Germline CDR1 SGDLS, CDR2 YYNGEE. CDR3 nucleotide sequence: TGTGCCAGCAGCGGGCACAGGGAAGGGAACACTGAAGCTTTCTTT. This encodes CASSGHREGNTEAFF.

The chain links TRBV5-1 to TRBJ1-1, with TRBD1 identical over 10 bases. Germline-derived CDR1 and CDR2 are SGHRS and YFSETQ. Unmatched junction bases numbered 11, after V lost 6 bases and J lost 6 bases. The CDR3 loop spans 15 amino acids. Here the CDR3 DNA reads TGCGCCAGCACCCTGACAGGGGGCGGGGGCGCTGAAGCTTTCTTT. It translates to CASTLTGGGGAEAFF.

The chain uses TRBV5-1 and TRBJ1-4; D is perhaps TRBD1 (5 bases). The CDR3 has 17 residues. V was shortened by 0 bases and J by 7 bases, with 19 bases between the two germline ends. Germline values: CDR1 SGHRS, CDR2 YFSETQ. CDR3 region: CASSLEALDTFAEKLFF. The CDR3 DNA reads as TGCGCCAGCAGCTTGGAGGCTTTGGACACGTTCGCTGAAAAACTGTTTTTT.

J is TRBJ2-5 and V is TRBV6-4; 9 nucleotides align to TRBD1. This CDR3 has 15 amino acids. The germline V gene has CDR1 MRHNA and CDR2 SNTAGT. V gave up 5 bases and J gave up 4 bases; unmatched junction bases: 8. In nucleotides, the CDR3 is TGTGCCAGCAGTCCTACAGGGGGCGCCACAGAGACCCAGTACTTC. Amino acid sequence: CASSPTGGATETQYF.

This clone was detected only once. The chain combines TRBV5-1 with TRBJ2-5; tentatively, D is TRBD1 (5 bases). Looked up from germline, CDR1 is SGHRS and CDR2 is YFSETQ. Trimming removed 4 bases at V and 3 bases at J, with 16 bases between. This CDR3 spans 15 amino acids. The CDR3 DNA reads as TGCGCCAGCAGCCTATGGACAAGGAGCGAAGAGACCCAGTACTTC. Its protein is CASSLWTRSEETQYF.

The chain has TRBV5-5 and TRBJ1-1, with a weak D call TRBD1 (5 bases). Germline V gives CDR1 SGHKS, CDR2 YYEKEE (reference sequence). This CDR3 has 12 amino acids. Trimming shortened V by 0 bases and J by 8 bases, and 8 bases separated the two germline ends. The CDR3 protein is CASSLGQTEAFF. The CDR3 DNA is TGTGCCAGCAGCTTGGGACAGACAGAAGCTTTCTTT. The entire variable domain, with the rest obtained from reference TRBV5-5 and TRBJ1-1, is as follows: DAGVTQSPTHLIKTRGQQVTLRCSPISGHKSVSWYQQVLGQGPQFIFQYYEKEERGRGNFPDRFSARQFPNYSSELNVNALLLGDSALYLCASSLGQTEAFFGQGTRLTVV.

CDR3: CASSPGTASMNTEAFF. In nucleotides, the CDR3 is TGTGCCAGCAGCCCGGGGACAGCAAGCATGAACACTGAAGCTTTCTTT. The chain couples TRBV11-2 to TRBJ1-1; 7 bases agree with TRBD1. The V gene end was trimmed by 5 bases and the J gene end by 0 bases; junction bases not matched to a gene: 9. This CDR3 has 16 amino acids. The germline V gene encodes CDR1 SGHAT and CDR2 FQNNGV. Full variable domain (remainder filled in from reference TRBV11-2 and TRBJ1-1): EAGVAQSPRYKIIEKRQSVAFWCNPISGHATLYWYQQILGQGPKLLIQFQNNGVVDDSQLPKDRFSAERLKGVDSTLKIQPAKLEDSAVYLCASSPGTASMNTEAFFGQGTRLTVV.

The chain is built from TRBV14 and TRBJ1-1; D remains ambiguous. This CDR3 is built from 12 residues. The V gene's germline CDR1 is SGHDN and CDR2 FVKESK. Trimming cost V 7 bases and J 1 base, with 7 bases left between them. The CDR3 nucleotides read TGTGCCAGCAATCACTGGAACACTGAAGCTTTCTTT. Translated: CASNHWNTEAFF.

This clone showed up just a few times. The chain combines TRBV19 with TRBJ1-5; possibly TRBD1 for D (6 bases). V lost 5 bases, J lost 7 bases, and 15 bases lay in between. Germline V gene lookup returns CDR1 LNHDA and CDR2 SQIVND (reference sequence). This CDR3 region has 14 residues. CDR3 amino acids: CASSVLVTGQPQHF. In DNA form, the CDR3 reads TGTGCCAGTAGTGTTTTAGTCACAGGGCAGCCCCAGCATTTT.

This clone has only a few counts. The chain combines TRBV6-6 with TRBJ2-5; no clear D gene. CDR1 is MNHNY and CDR2 is SVGAGI in the germline V gene (reference sequence). CDR3 length: 13 amino acids. V dropped 2 bases and J dropped 3 bases, with 7 bases sitting between them. This CDR3 reads CASSYAVKETQYF. The DNA for the CDR3 is TGTGCCAGCAGTTACGCGGTAAAAGAGACCCAGTACTTC.

J is TRBJ2-5 and V is TRBV7-8; 14 positions agree with TRBD2. Losses at the gene ends were 8 bases for V and 4 bases for J; bases not matched to a gene: 3. CDR3 length: 14 residues. The germline gives CDR1 SGHVS, CDR2 FQNEAQ. The chain's CDR3 is CASGLAGGRETQYF. As DNA, the CDR3 is TGTGCCAGCGGACTAGCGGGAGGCCGAGAGACCCAGTACTTC.

V usage is TRBV9 and J usage is TRBJ2-2, with 11 bases that match TRBD1. Germline V gives CDR1 SGDLS, CDR2 YYNGEE. J gave up 4 bases and V 2 bases, and 13 bases lay outside the gene matches. CDR3 length: 19 amino acids. Here the CDR3 DNA reads TGTGCCAGCAGCGTCCGGGACAGGGGGACTAATAGCTTCACCGGGGAGCTGTTTTTT. Translation: CASSVRDRGTNSFTGELFF.

The chain couples TRBV4-3 to TRBJ1-5; maybe TRBD1 (5 bases). The V end was cut by 4 bases, the J end by 5 bases, with 12 bases between. CDR3 size: 14 residues. From germline, CDR1 is LGHNA and CDR2 YSLEER. CDR3 in DNA: TGCGCCAGCAGCCCCCAGTGGGGGGATCAGCCCCAGCATTTT. Its protein is CASSPQWGDQPQHF.

V gene TRBV9 combines with J gene TRBJ1-2; 10 bases agree with TRBD1. V lost 0 bases and J lost 0; bases outside the gene matches: 5. The CDR3 spans 17 residues. Germline V gives CDR1 SGDLS, CDR2 YYNGEE. Here the CDR3 reads CASSVVPGQGANYGYTF. The DNA of the CDR3 is TGTGCCAGCAGCGTAGTCCCAGGACAGGGGGCTAACTATGGCTACACCTTC.

This rearrangement joins TRBV7-6 to TRBJ2-1, with 8 bases lining up with TRBD1. The J segment lost 9 bases and the V segment lost 2 bases, leaving 9 bases of the junction unmatched. Germline values: CDR1 SGHVS, CDR2 FNYEAQ. The CDR3 sequence is 15 residues long. The CDR3 region has the DNA TGTGCCAGCAGCTTACTCTCCGGACAGGGTGTTGAGCAGTTCTTC. Protein product: CASSLLSGQGVEQFF.

This clone occurred a few times. The V gene is TRBV30, the J gene TRBJ1-2; D remains unclear. Trimming pared 4 bases from V and 8 bases from J, leaving 11 bases between. This CDR3 comprises 11 residues. Germline V gene lookup returns CDR1 GTSNPN and CDR2 SVGIG (reference sequence). CDR3 region: CAWIRRGGYTF. Written as DNA, the CDR3 is TGTGCCTGGATACGTAGAGGGGGCTACACCTTC. Combining the CDR3 with reference TRBV30 and TRBJ1-2 gives the whole variable domain SQTIHQWPATLVQPVGSPLSLECTVEGTSNPNLYWYRQAAGRGLQLLFYSVGIGQISSEVPQNLSASRPQDRQFILSSKKLLLSDSGFYLCAWIRRGGYTFGSGTRLTVV.